This paragraph reports one TCR beta chain. The data belong to a study of blood T cell repertoires in COVID-19. Authors' data handling: Reference gene primers were amplified, and this amplification served to estimate nucleated cell counts. Method: immunoSEQ multiplex PCR; TCRdb's copy keeps in-frame clones and lacks some. The V and J calls and clone size were taken over from that table, and D and trimming were inferred from the DNA. The sample carries about 170,000 clones, roughly 80% recorded once. The CDR3 loop spans 15 amino acids. V was pared by 1 base and J by 4 bases, with 11 bases between. CDR1 MGHRA and CDR2 YSYEKL come from the germline V gene. Cohort placement rested on clinical history that participants reported themselves.

The sequencing input was PBMCs or T cells enriched from blood (not recorded which). V is TRBV4-1 and J is TRBJ1-5; the D gene is possibly TRBD1 (5 bases). The source of this sequence is a woman between 50 and 59 years old who had recovered from COVID-19. CDR3 loop: CASSQVPDRNQPQHF. As DNA, the CDR3 is TGCGCCAGCAGCCAAGTGCCCGACAGAAATCAGCCCCAGCATTTT.